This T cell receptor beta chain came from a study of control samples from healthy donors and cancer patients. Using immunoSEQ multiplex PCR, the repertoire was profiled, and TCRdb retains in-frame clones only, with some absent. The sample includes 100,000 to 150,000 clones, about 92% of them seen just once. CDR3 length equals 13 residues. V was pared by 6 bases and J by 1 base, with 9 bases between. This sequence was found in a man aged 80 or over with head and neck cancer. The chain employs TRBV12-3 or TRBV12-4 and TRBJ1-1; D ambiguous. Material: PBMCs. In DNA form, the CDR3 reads TGTGCCAGCAGAGGGCAGCCGAACACTGAAGCTTTCTTT. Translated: CASRGQPNTEAFF.